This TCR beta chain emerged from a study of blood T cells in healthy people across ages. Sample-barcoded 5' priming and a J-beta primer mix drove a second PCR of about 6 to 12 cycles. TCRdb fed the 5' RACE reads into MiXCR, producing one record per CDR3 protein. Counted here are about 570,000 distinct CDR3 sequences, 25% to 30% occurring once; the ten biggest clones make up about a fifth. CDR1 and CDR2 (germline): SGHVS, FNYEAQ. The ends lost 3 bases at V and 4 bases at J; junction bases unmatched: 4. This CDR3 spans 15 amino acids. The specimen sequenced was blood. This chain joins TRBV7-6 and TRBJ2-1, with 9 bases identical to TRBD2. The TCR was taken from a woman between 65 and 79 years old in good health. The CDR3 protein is CASSFESGGYNEQFF. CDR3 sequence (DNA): TGTGCCAGCAGCTTCGAAAGCGGGGGGTACAATGAGCAGTTCTTC. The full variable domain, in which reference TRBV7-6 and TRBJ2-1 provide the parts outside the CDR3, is GAGVSQSPRYKVTKRGQDVALRCDPISGHVSLYWYRQALGQGPEFLTYFNYEAQQDKSGLPNDRFSAERPEGSISTLTIQRTEQRDSAMYRCASSFESGGYNEQFFGPGTRLTVL.